Listed below are T cell receptor beta chains from one sample, sequenced in a study of CD8+CD57+ T cells in acquired aplastic anemia. TCRdb independently ran MiXCR on the reads; one entry per CDR3 protein. The sample lists roughly 170,000 distinct CDR3 sequences; around 50% were seen once. Sequenced material: sorted CD4+, CD8+, or CD8+CD57+ T cells (not recorded which) from PBMCs. Receptors originate from a human donor with aplastic anemia. CDR3s include the opening cysteine and the closing phenylalanine or tryptophan. Fields, in order: J gene, clone size, D gene, V gene, CDR3 DNA, CDR3 protein. A D gene is named only where the DNA matches it firmly. For some rows the clone size is stated as once, few or many, or as a class when expanded; others skip it.

j_gene: TRBJ2-7
abundance: -
d_gene: -
v_gene: TRBV10-3
CDR3nt: TGTGCCATCAGACTAGCTAACGAGCAGTACTTC
CDR3aa: CAIRLANEQYF

j_gene: TRBJ1-1
abundance: -
d_gene: TRBD1
v_gene: TRBV12-3/TRBV12-4
CDR3nt: TGTGCCAGCAGGTCCCGGACAGGCAATTATGAAGCTTTCTTT
CDR3aa: CASRSRTGNYEAFF

j_gene: TRBJ1-5
abundance: -
d_gene: -
v_gene: TRBV5-1
CDR3nt: TGCGCCAGTAAACCAGGGGTTTGGAGCAATCAGCCCCAGCATTTT
CDR3aa: CASKPGVWSNQPQHF

j_gene: TRBJ2-1
abundance: -
d_gene: TRBD1
v_gene: TRBV7-9
CDR3nt: TGTGCCAGTCAACAGGGGATCTACAATGAGCAGTTCTTC
CDR3aa: CASQQGIYNEQFF

j_gene: TRBJ1-2
abundance: -
d_gene: -
v_gene: TRBV6-1
CDR3nt: TGCGCCAGCAGTAGGACAACGAGGGGGTATGGCTACACCTTC
CDR3aa: CASSRTTRGYGYTF

j_gene: TRBJ2-5
abundance: once
d_gene: -
v_gene: TRBV24-1
CDR3nt: TGTGCCACCAGTGATTCCGACAGCCGGGTGGAAGAGACCCAGTACTTC
CDR3aa: CATSDSDSRVEETQYF

j_gene: TRBJ1-1
abundance: once
d_gene: -
v_gene: TRBV19
CDR3nt: TGTGCCAGTACTCCACAACCTGCCGGGTACATGAACACTGAAGCTTTCTTT
CDR3aa: CASTPQPAGYMNTEAFF

j_gene: TRBJ2-1
abundance: many
d_gene: -
v_gene: TRBV7-9
CDR3nt: TGTGCCAGCAGCCCTTTGAGGGATCACAATGAGCAGTTCTTC
CDR3aa: CASSPLRDHNEQFF

j_gene: TRBJ2-3
abundance: -
d_gene: -
v_gene: TRBV6-1
CDR3nt: TGTGCCAGCAGACGAGGACAGCCTAGCACAGATACGCAGTATTTT
CDR3aa: CASRRGQPSTDTQYF

j_gene: TRBJ2-2
abundance: many
d_gene: -
v_gene: TRBV29-1
CDR3nt: TGCAGCGGTCGGGGGCAGAACACCGGGGAGCTGTTTTTT
CDR3aa: CSGRGQNTGELFF

j_gene: TRBJ2-3
abundance: -
d_gene: -
v_gene: TRBV2
CDR3nt: TGTGCCAGCAGTGAACAGGGCGCGACAGATACGCAGTATTTT
CDR3aa: CASSEQGATDTQYF

j_gene: TRBJ2-5
abundance: few
d_gene: -
v_gene: TRBV4-2
CDR3nt: TGTGCCAGCAGCCAAGAAGGCCTAGATCGCGCCCAGTACTTC
CDR3aa: CASSQEGLDRAQYF

j_gene: TRBJ1-5
abundance: -
d_gene: TRBD1
v_gene: TRBV13
CDR3nt: TGTGCCAGCAGCTTTCCCGGGACAGGGGCGGGCAATCAGCCCCAGCATTTT
CDR3aa: CASSFPGTGAGNQPQHF

j_gene: TRBJ2-7
abundance: -
d_gene: -
v_gene: TRBV7-6
CDR3nt: TGTGCCAGCAGCTTAGGAGGGTATAACGAGCAGTACTTC
CDR3aa: CASSLGGYNEQYF

j_gene: TRBJ2-7
abundance: -
d_gene: TRBD1
v_gene: TRBV24-1
CDR3nt: TGTGCCACCAGTGATCCCGGACAGGGCGAGCAGTACTTC
CDR3aa: CATSDPGQGEQYF

j_gene: TRBJ1-1
abundance: -
d_gene: -
v_gene: TRBV18
CDR3nt: TGTGCCAGCTTACAGGACAGGAACACTGAAGCTTTCTTT
CDR3aa: CASLQDRNTEAFF

j_gene: TRBJ2-7
abundance: -
d_gene: TRBD2
v_gene: TRBV5-1
CDR3nt: TGCGCCAGCAGCGACCCGGATACTAGCGGGAGGGGATACGAGCAGTACTTC
CDR3aa: CASSDPDTSGRGYEQYF